Below are 17 T cell receptor beta chains sequenced from a single sample in a study of T cell responses to AZD1222 COVID-19 vaccine. Sequencing was performed with immunoSEQ multiplex PCR; in TCRdb, only in-frame clones are kept and a portion is missing. The sample has around 80,000 clones, more than 70% seen once. Sequenced material: peripheral blood, taken on day 0 of AZD1222 vaccination. The receptor source for this set is an adult in good health.

The chain employs TRBV18 and TRBJ2-3; 9 nucleotides align to TRBD2. Germline values: CDR1 KGHSH, CDR2 LQKENI. J gave up 6 bases and V 4 bases, and 11 bases lay outside the gene matches. This CDR3 is built from 16 residues. CDR3 residues: CASSRKTSGSSDTQYF. The CDR3 coding sequence is TGTGCCAGCTCACGAAAAACTAGCGGGTCCTCCGATACGCAGTATTTT.

The chain combines TRBV24-1 with TRBJ2-2; TRBD2 aligns across 12 bases. CDR1 is KGHDR and CDR2 is SFDVKD in the germline V gene. Unmatched junction bases numbered 6, after V lost 4 bases and J lost 4 bases. The CDR3 has 17 residues. This chain's CDR3 is CATSEVTSGSRTGELFF. CDR3 bases: TGTGCCACCAGTGAGGTGACTAGCGGGAGTCGCACCGGGGAGCTGTTTTTT.

V gene TRBV7-3 combines with J gene TRBJ1-5; D is undetermined. CDR3 size: 14 residues. The germline CDR1 and CDR2 sequences are SGHTA and FQGTGA. Trimming shortened V by 5 bases and J by 0 bases, and 8 bases separated the two germline ends. The CDR3 DNA follows: TGTGCCAGCAGCCCCTTTTATAGCAATCAGCCCCAGCATTTT. It codes for CASSPFYSNQPQHF.

As DNA, the CDR3 is TGTGCCAGCAGCATCTGGACTAGATACAATGAGCAGTTCTTC. As protein: CASSIWTRYNEQFF. The V gene is TRBV7-9, the J gene TRBJ2-1; 7 nucleotides align to TRBD2. CDR3 length equals 14 residues. The junction had 5 bases not matched to a gene; V was cut back by 5 bases and J by 4 bases. Germline lookup yields CDR1 SEHNR and CDR2 FQNEAQ (reference sequence).

V is TRBV5-8 and J is TRBJ2-5, with D perhaps TRBD1 (6 bases). The CDR3 contains 15 residues. V was cut by 5 bases and J by 0 bases, with 14 bases left in between. Germline V gene sequence: CDR1 SGHTS, CDR2 YDEGEE. For the CDR3, the DNA is TGTGCCAGCAGGAAAGGGGGAAGGTACCAAGAGACCCAGTACTTC. It codes for CASRKGGRYQETQYF.

V usage is TRBV27 and J usage is TRBJ1-4, with D possibly matching TRBD1 (5 bases). Germline lookup yields CDR1 MNHEY and CDR2 SMNVEV (reference sequence). The CDR3 is made up of 16 amino acids. Trimming shortened V by 5 bases and J by 8 bases, and 21 bases separated the two germline ends. This CDR3 is CASSRYTGGLGEKLFF. In DNA, the CDR3 is TGTGCCAGCAGTCGCTATACGGGGGGGTTAGGGGAAAAACTGTTTTTT.

The chain combines TRBV7-9 with TRBJ1-1; tentatively, D is TRBD1 (5 bases). CDR3 length: 18 residues. The V end lost 5 bases, the J end lost 1 base, and 23 bases lay between the germline ends. CDR1 and CDR2 (germline): SEHNR, FQNEAQ (reference sequence). This CDR3 is CASSPILTGGKGNTEAFF. CDR3 DNA: TGTGCCAGCAGCCCAATCCTTACGGGGGGTAAGGGGAACACTGAAGCTTTCTTT.

The genes are TRBV10-2 and TRBJ2-1, with 10 bases that match TRBD2. The junction had 12 bases not matched to a gene; V was cut back by 3 bases and J by 7 bases. The CDR3 extends over 17 amino acids. The germline gives CDR1 WSHSY, CDR2 SAAADI. The CDR3 region is CASSDPLAGGLLNEQFF. The CDR3 DNA follows: TGCGCCAGCAGTGATCCTTTAGCGGGAGGCCTTCTGAATGAGCAGTTCTTC.

The chain carries TRBV28 and TRBJ1-6, with a weak D call TRBD1 (5 bases). CDR1 is MDHEN, CDR2 SYDVKM, per germline. V was pared by 9 bases and J by 0 bases, with 9 bases between. CDR3 length: 14 amino acids. The CDR3 DNA follows: TGTGCCAGTCGACAGAGCTCCTATAATTCACCCCTCCACTTT. Translated, it gives CASRQSSYNSPLHF.

The chain recombines TRBV10-1 with TRBJ2-5, with a possible D match to TRBD1 (6 bases). Looked up from germline, CDR1 is WNHNN and CDR2 is SYGVQD (reference sequence). Trimming removed 5 bases from V and 2 bases from J, with 9 bases in between. CDR3 length: 13 residues. CDR3 coding DNA: TGCGCCAGCAGTATGGGACAACAAGAGACCCAGTACTTC. It yields the protein CASSMGQQETQYF.

The chain carries TRBV5-6 and TRBJ1-1; D gene ambiguous. The germline CDR1 and CDR2 sequences are SGHDT and YYEEEE. This CDR3 is 14 amino acids long. Trimming removed 4 bases at V and 0 bases at J, with 10 bases between. CDR3 residues: CASSATPLNTEAFF. Here the CDR3 DNA reads TGTGCCAGCAGCGCGACACCTTTGAACACTGAAGCTTTCTTT.

A remark on this clone: Other DNA sequences within the sample encode an identical CDR3. The gene calls are TRBV28 and TRBJ1-2; D gene uncertain. This CDR3 contains 14 residues. The germline V gene has CDR1 MDHEN and CDR2 SYDVKM. With 4 bases removed from V and 2 bases from J, the gap between germline ends came to 11 bases. The CDR3 spells CASSSSPLNYGYTF. DNA of the CDR3: TGTGCCAGCAGTTCCTCACCCCTGAACTATGGCTACACCTTC.

This chain joins TRBV4-1 and TRBJ1-5, with 9 bases fitting TRBD1. The trim removed 3 bases at V and 4 bases at J, leaving 4 bases unmatched. Germline CDR1 and CDR2: MGHRA and YSYEKL. The CDR3 is 15 residues long. CDR3 sequence: CASSQAGTGNQPQHF. CDR3 in DNA: TGCGCCAGCAGCCAGGCCGGGACAGGGAATCAGCCCCAGCATTTT.

The rearrangement joins TRBV5-4 to TRBJ1-1; D gene unclear. Germline CDR1 and CDR2: SGHNT and YYREEE (reference sequence). Between the trimmed V and J ends, which lost 0 bases and 5 bases, there was a span of 17 bases. The CDR3 extends over 16 amino acids. CDR3 nucleotide sequence: TGTGCCAGCAGCTTGGACGCCCCCAGAATGGGGACTGAAGCTTTCTTT. This sequence encodes CASSLDAPRMGTEAFF.

The V call is TRBV5-6, the J call TRBJ1-4; TRBD1 agrees at 9 bases. Losses at the gene ends were 1 base for V and 8 bases for J; bases not matched to a gene: 6. CDR1 SGHDT and CDR2 YYEEEE come from the germline V gene. This CDR3 region has 15 residues. DNA for the CDR3: TGTGCCAGCAGCTTGACAGGACAGGGGCAGGAAAAACTGTTTTTT. This sequence encodes CASSLTGQGQEKLFF.

V usage is TRBV28 and J usage is TRBJ1-4; D gene unclear. The CDR3 length is 15 residues. Trimming pared 2 bases from V and 10 bases from J, leaving 17 bases between. The germline V gene has CDR1 MDHEN and CDR2 SYDVKM. CDR3 sequence: CASSLKGGVSGKLFF. CDR3 nucleotide sequence: TGTGCCAGCAGTTTAAAGGGCGGGGTTTCCGGAAAACTGTTTTTT.

This chain joins TRBV2 and TRBJ1-1, with D unresolved. Germline V lookup: CDR1 SNHLY, CDR2 FYNNEI. V shed 6 bases and J shed 0 bases, with 8 bases lying between them. The CDR3 length is 13 residues. The CDR3 DNA sequence: TGTGCCAGCAGGGTACTGCTGAACACTGAAGCTTTCTTT. As protein: CASRVLLNTEAFF.